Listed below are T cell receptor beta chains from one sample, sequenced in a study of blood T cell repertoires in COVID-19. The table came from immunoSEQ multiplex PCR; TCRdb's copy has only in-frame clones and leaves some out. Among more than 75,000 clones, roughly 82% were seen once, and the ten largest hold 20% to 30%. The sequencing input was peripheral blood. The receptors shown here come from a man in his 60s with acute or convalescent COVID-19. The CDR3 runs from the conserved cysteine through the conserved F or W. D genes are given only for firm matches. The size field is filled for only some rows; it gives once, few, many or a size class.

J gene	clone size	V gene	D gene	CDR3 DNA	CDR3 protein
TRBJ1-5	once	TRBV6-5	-	TGTGCCAGCAGTCGCAGGAGGGCCGAAGAGCCCCAGCATTTT	CASSRRRAEEPQHF
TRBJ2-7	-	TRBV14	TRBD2	TGTGCCAGCAGCTCTGGGAGATGGCGGGGGTACTTCGAGCAGTACTTC	CASSSGRWRGYFEQYF
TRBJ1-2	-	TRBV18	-	TGTGCCAGCTCCCTAGAACAGGTCGGCTACACCTTC	CASSLEQVGYTF
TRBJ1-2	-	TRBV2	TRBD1	TGTGCCAGGAAGCCCCCCGGACAGGGCCCGGGGGATGGCTACACCTTC	CARKPPGQGPGDGYTF
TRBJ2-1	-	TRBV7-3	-	TGTGCCAGCGCCCGGGACTCTACCTACAATGAGCAGTTCTTC	CASARDSTYNEQFF
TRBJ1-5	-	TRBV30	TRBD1	TGTGCCTGGAGTGTGAGGGGACAGGGGAATCAGCCCCAGCATTTT	CAWSVRGQGNQPQHF
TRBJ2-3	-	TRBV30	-	TGTGCCTGGAGTGTACCAGGGGGCACAGATACGCAGTATTTT	CAWSVPGGTDTQYF
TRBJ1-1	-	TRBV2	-	TGTGCCACAACGACATGGGGGGGATCGGACAATGAAGCTTTCTTT	CATTTWGGSDNEAFF
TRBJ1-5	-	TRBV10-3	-	TGTGCCACCGGAGTCCGGGAGACGAATCAGCCCCAGCATTTT	CATGVRETNQPQHF
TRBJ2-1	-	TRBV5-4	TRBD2	TGTGCCAGCAGCTCCCCATCGGGGGGTACCAATGAGCAGTTCTTC	CASSSPSGGTNEQFF
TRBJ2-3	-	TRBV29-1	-	TGCAGCGTCCTACCTTCCCGAGATACGCAGTATTTT	CSVLPSRDTQYF
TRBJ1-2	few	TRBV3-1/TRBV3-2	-	TGTGCCAGCAGCCAGGGGACAAGCTACACCTTC	CASSQGTSYTF
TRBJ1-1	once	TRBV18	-	TGTGCCAGCTCATACGCGGGACCGGCAAACACTGAAGCTTTCTTT	CASSYAGPANTEAFF
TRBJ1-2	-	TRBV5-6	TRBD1	TGTGCCAGCAGCTACAGGGACAGGGTGAAGTTGGGTGGCTACACCTTC	CASSYRDRVKLGGYTF
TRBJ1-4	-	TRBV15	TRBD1	TGTGCCACCAGCAACCTACCGGGACAGGGGGGGTCTAATGAAAAACTGTTTTTT	CATSNLPGQGGSNEKLFF
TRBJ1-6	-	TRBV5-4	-	TGTGCCAGCAGCTTAACAGGGAATAATTCACCCCTCCACTTT	CASSLTGNNSPLHF
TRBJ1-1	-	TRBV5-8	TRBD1	TGTGCCAGCCTTCGGGACAGTGGGACCACTGAAGCTTTCTTT	CASLRDSGTTEAFF
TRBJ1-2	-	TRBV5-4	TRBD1	TGTGCCAGCAGCGTATTCACAGGGGGAGATAAGGACTATGGCTACACCTTC	CASSVFTGGDKDYGYTF
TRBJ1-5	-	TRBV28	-	TGTGCCAGCGGGGCGGCTCAGCCCCAGCATTTT	CASGAAQPQHF
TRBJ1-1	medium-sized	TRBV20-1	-	TGCAGTGCAGGGGCGAACACTGAAGCTTTCTTT	CSAGANTEAFF
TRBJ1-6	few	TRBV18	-	TGTGCCAGCTCCGCCCTTCGAACCGACATAAAATATAATTCACCCCTCCACTTT	CASSALRTDIKYNSPLHF
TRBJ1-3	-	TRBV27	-	TGTGCCAGCAGTTTATCTTTTGCTAGAAGTGGAAACACCATATATTTT	CASSLSFARSGNTIYF
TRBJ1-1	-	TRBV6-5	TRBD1	TGTGCCAGCAGGGACAGGGGAAAACCGAACACTGAAGCTTTCTTT	CASRDRGKPNTEAFF
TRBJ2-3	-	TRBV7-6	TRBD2	TGTGCCAGCAGCGGTCTAGCGGGGGTCGGAGATACGCAGTATTTT	CASSGLAGVGDTQYF
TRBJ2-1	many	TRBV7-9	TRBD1	TGTGCCAGCAGTAATCGGGAACAGGGGAACAATGAGCAGTTCTTC	CASSNREQGNNEQFF
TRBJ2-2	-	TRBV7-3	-	TGTGCCAGCACCCACGACAGCAACACCGGGGAGCTGTTTTTT	CASTHDSNTGELFF
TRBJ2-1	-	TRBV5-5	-	TGTGCCAGCAGCCCCTGGGGGCAGGCCAATGAGCAGTTCTTC	CASSPWGQANEQFF
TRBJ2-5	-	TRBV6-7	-	TGTGCCAGCAGTTACTCGACGGGTTTAGAGACCCAGTACTTC	CASSYSTGLETQYF
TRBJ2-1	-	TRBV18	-	TGTGCCAGCTCACCCTCAATGCAGCGCAATGAGCAGTTCTTC	CASSPSMQRNEQFF
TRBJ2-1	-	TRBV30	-	TGTGCCTGGAGTGTAAGCGTGAGAAGGAGGGAGCAGTTCTTC	CAWSVSVRRREQFF
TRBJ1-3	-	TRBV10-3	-	TGTGCCATCAGTGAGGGGTGGGGCACCGGAAACACCATATATTTT	CAISEGWGTGNTIYF
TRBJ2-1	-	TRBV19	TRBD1	TGTGCCAGTAAGAGGCAGGGGGCATCGGATGAGCAGTTCTTC	CASKRQGASDEQFF
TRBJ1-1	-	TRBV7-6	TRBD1	TGTGCCAGCAGCGCAGGGGGGATGAACACTGAAGCTTTCTTT	CASSAGGMNTEAFF
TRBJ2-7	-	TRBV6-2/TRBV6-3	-	TGTGCCAGCAGTTACGGGATGGGACAAGTCCTCTCCTACGAGCAGTACTTC	CASSYGMGQVLSYEQYF
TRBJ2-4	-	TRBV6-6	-	TGTGCCAGCAGTCCCCTGGGGGGGCGACTCGAACTAGCCAAAAACATTCAGTACTTC	CASSPLGGRLELAKNIQYF
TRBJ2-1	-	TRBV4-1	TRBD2	TGCGCCAGCAGCCAACCACTTAGCGGGCCCTACAATGAGCAGTTCTTC	CASSQPLSGPYNEQFF
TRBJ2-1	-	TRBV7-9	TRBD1	TGTGCCAGCAGCTTACCGGGACAGGGAAACAATGAGCAGTTCTTC	CASSLPGQGNNEQFF
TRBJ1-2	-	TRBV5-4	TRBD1	TGTGCCAGCAGCTTAACAGGGGGAAAGGCCAACTATGGCTACACCTTC	CASSLTGGKANYGYTF
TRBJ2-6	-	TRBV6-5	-	TGTGCCAGCAGTTACTCCGACAGAACTGGGGCCAACGTCCTGACTTTC	CASSYSDRTGANVLTF
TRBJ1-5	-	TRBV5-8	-	TGTGCCAGCAGTCTCCCATCGGGGGAAAGGAGCAATCAGCCCCAGCATTTT	CASSLPSGERSNQPQHF
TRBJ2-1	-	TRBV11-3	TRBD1	TGTGCCAGCAGCTTAGGCGGGACAGGGAGATGGGATGAGCAGTTCTTC	CASSLGGTGRWDEQFF
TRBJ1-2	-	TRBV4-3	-	TGCGCCAGCAGCCAAGATGGGGCAGCCCTTGAAGGCTACACCTTC	CASSQDGAALEGYTF
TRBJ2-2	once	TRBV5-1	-	TGCGCCAGCAGCTTGCCCCTAGGGGCCGGGGAGCTGTTTTTT	CASSLPLGAGELFF
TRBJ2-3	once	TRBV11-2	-	TGTGCCAGCAGCTTATTAGCAGGGGAAAGCACAGATACGCAGTATTTT	CASSLLAGESTDTQYF
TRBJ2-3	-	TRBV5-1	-	TGCGCCAGCAGCCGGGGGACGGGCGGCGGCACAGATACGCAGTATTTT	CASSRGTGGGTDTQYF
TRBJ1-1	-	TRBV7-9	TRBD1	TGTGCCAGCAGCTTGGGACAGGGACTTACTACTGAAGCTTTCTTT	CASSLGQGLTTEAFF
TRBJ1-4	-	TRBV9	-	TGTGCCAGCAGCGCCCGGCAGGGAGGAGGTAATGAAAAACTGTTTTTT	CASSARQGGGNEKLFF
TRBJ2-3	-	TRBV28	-	TGTGCCAGCAGTTTACGGGACACCAGCACAGATACGCAGTATTTT	CASSLRDTSTDTQYF